This T cell receptor beta chain was profiled in a study of cytomegalovirus exposure and HLA in healthy donors. Regarding the study as a whole: A few chains tied to CMV proved CMV antigen-specific in vitro.

With respect to this clone: Antigen specificity is unknown.

There are 13 residues in the CDR3. V dropped 0 bases and J dropped 7 bases, with 9 bases sitting between them. Germline-derived CDR1 and CDR2 are LNHNV and YYDKDF (reference sequence). Clones were sequenced by immunoSEQ multiplex PCR, and TCRdb holds only the in-frame ones, with some missing. The sample includes 150,000 or so clones, about 85% of them seen just once. Material for sequencing was PBMCs. The sequence was collected from a young man in good health and CMV-seropositive. The chain couples TRBV15 to TRBJ1-2; no reliable D call. CDR3 in amino acids: CATSRDPAGGYTF. CDR3 in DNA: TGTGCCACCAGCAGAGATCCGGCGGGTGGCTACACCTTC.